The T cell receptor (beta chain) described here comes from a study of T cells in localized non-small cell lung cancer. CDR1 is GTSNPN, CDR2 SVGIG, per germline (reference sequence). The V and J ends lost 1 base and 3 bases respectively, with 6 bases between them. This CDR3 region has 13 residues. Some clones are missing from TCRdb's copy, which holds only in-frame ones; the method was immunoSEQ multiplex PCR. The sample records about 24,000 clones, about 92% being singletons. The rearrangement joins TRBV30 to TRBJ2-2, with D unresolved. The TCR was taken from a man aged 40 to 75 with stage III squamous cell lung carcinoma. Sequenced material: peripheral blood, taken before any cancer treatment. The CDR3 region is CAWSEGDTGELFF. The CDR3 region has the DNA TGTGCCTGGAGTGAGGGTGACACCGGGGAGCTGTTTTTT.